The 20 T cell receptor beta chains listed next were all sequenced from one sample in a study of T cells in Graves' hyperthyroidism and ophthalmopathy. TCR beta CDR3 region amplification was performed from RNA transcripts. HTBI primers were employed in a first-round RT-PCR of the TCR CDR3. TCRdb redid the calling of the multiplex PCR reads with MiXCR, one entry per CDR3 protein. The sample records around 610,000 distinct CDR3 sequences, under 15% being singletons. The material sequenced was blood. Every receptor here comes from a woman aged 40 to 55 with Graves' ophthalmopathy.

This clonotype appeared many times. The V gene is TRBV28, the J gene TRBJ1-1; D might be TRBD1 (5 bases). CDR3 size: 13 residues. Germline CDR1 reads MDHEN; CDR2 reads SYDVKM. Trimming removed 7 bases from V and 1 base from J, with 10 bases in between. The CDR3 loop is CASTRRGNTEAFF. In DNA form, the CDR3 reads TGTGCCAGCACCCGAAGGGGGAACACTGAAGCTTTCTTT.

The gene calls are TRBV5-1 and TRBJ2-5; the match to TRBD2 covers 9 bases. The ends lost 0 bases at V and 5 bases at J; junction bases unmatched: 11. Germline CDR1 and CDR2: SGHRS and YFSETQ. The CDR3 runs 17 residues. CDR3 loop: CASSLDPSGAKRETQYF. Here the CDR3 DNA reads TGCGCCAGCAGCTTGGACCCTAGCGGGGCTAAAAGGGAGACCCAGTACTTC.

This clonotype was recorded at least ten times. The chain combines TRBV20-1 with TRBJ1-2, with 12 bases that match TRBD1. Germline lookup yields CDR1 DFQATT and CDR2 SNEGSKA (reference sequence). V was clipped by 4 bases and J by 0 bases; unmatched bases: 9. The CDR3 covers 17 residues. The DNA of the CDR3 is TGCAGTGCTACATTGGGACAGGGGGCCCTAGCTAACTATGGCTACACCTTC. Translation: CSATLGQGALANYGYTF.

This clonotype appeared once. The V and J genes are TRBV7-8 and TRBJ2-2; D may be TRBD1 (6 bases). Germline V gene sequence: CDR1 SGHVS, CDR2 FQNEAQ. The CDR3 loop spans 14 amino acids. Trimming removed 5 bases at V and 5 bases at J, with 12 bases between. In DNA, the CDR3 is TGTGCCAGCAGCCCAGGGGATTTGACCGGGGAGCTGTTTTTT. This encodes CASSPGDLTGELFF.

This clonotype was recorded at least ten times. The V and J genes are TRBV7-2 and TRBJ2-2; D ambiguous. Trimming shortened V by 0 bases and J by 6 bases, and 8 bases separated the two germline ends. Per germline, CDR1 SGHTA and CDR2 FQGNSA. There are 14 residues in the CDR3. The chain's CDR3 is CASSLARVPGELFF. Written as DNA, the CDR3 is TGTGCCAGCAGCTTAGCTCGGGTCCCCGGGGAGCTGTTTTTT. Filled out from reference TRBV7-2 and TRBJ2-2, the complete variable domain reads GAGVSQSPSNKVTEKGKDVELRCDPISGHTALYWYRQSLGQGLEFLIYFQGNSAPDKSGLPSDRFSAERTGGSVSTLTIQRTQQEDSAVYLCASSLARVPGELFFGEGSRLTVL.

This clonotype was detected many times. The chain carries TRBV19 and TRBJ2-1, with D perhaps matching TRBD1 (5 bases). Germline V gene lookup returns CDR1 LNHDA and CDR2 SQIVND (reference sequence). This CDR3 contains 13 residues. The V end lost 4 bases, the J end lost 3 bases, and 7 bases lay between the germline ends. CDR3 in amino acids: CASSKTDYNEQFF. Written as DNA, the CDR3 is TGTGCCAGTAGTAAGACAGACTACAATGAGCAGTTCTTC.

This clonotype has at least ten counts. The rearrangement links TRBV12-3 or TRBV12-4 to TRBJ2-4; TRBD2 matches at 7 bases. The CDR3 extends over 15 amino acids. The trim removed 5 bases at V and 0 bases at J, leaving 4 bases unmatched. CDR3 sequence: CASSVGGLAKNIQYF. Here the CDR3 DNA reads TGTGCCAGCAGTGTGGGAGGGCTAGCCAAAAACATTCAGTACTTC.

This clonotype has more than one count but fewer than ten. This chain joins TRBV27 and TRBJ1-1; possible D gene TRBD1, 5 bases. The CDR3 spans 16 residues. The V end was cut by 6 bases, the J end by 5 bases, with 22 bases between. CDR1 and CDR2 from the germline V gene are MNHEY and SMNVEV (reference sequence). In DNA, the CDR3 is TGTGCCAGCAGCCGAGGTGTGTATGGGGGAGGAACTGAAGCTTTCTTT. Translating it yields CASSRGVYGGGTEAFF.

This clonotype was counted at least ten times. The rearrangement joins TRBV30 to TRBJ2-5; tentative D call: TRBD2 (6 bases). Germline CDR1 and CDR2: GTSNPN and SVGIG (reference sequence). The CDR3 has 14 amino acids. V was shortened by 2 bases and J by 4 bases, with 14 bases between the two germline ends. CDR3 in amino acids: CAWSSGETGETQYF. The CDR3 region has the DNA TGTGCCTGGAGTTCGGGGGAAACAGGAGAGACCCAGTACTTC.

The chain recombines TRBV12-3 or TRBV12-4 with TRBJ1-6, with 8 nucleotides matching TRBD1. Unmatched junction bases numbered 6, after V lost 5 bases and J lost 9 bases. The CDR3 spans 14 residues. The CDR3 reads CASSLDRGGSPLHF. The CDR3 DNA reads TGTGCCAGCAGTCTCGACAGGGGAGGTTCACCCCTCCACTTT.

This clonotype was counted ten times or more. This CDR3 reads CASSLTSGAREAFF. The CDR3 region has the DNA TGTGCCAGCAGCTTAACGTCGGGGGCTCGGGAAGCTTTCTTT. The chain couples TRBV7-3 to TRBJ1-1; possibly TRBD1 for D (6 bases). Germline V gene sequence: CDR1 SGHTA, CDR2 FQGTGA. Trimming left V 0 bases short and J 8 bases short, with 13 bases between. The CDR3 runs to 14 residues.

This clonotype was seen at least ten times. V and J are TRBV4-3 and TRBJ2-7; TRBD2 is a possible D gene (6 bases). There are 14 residues in the CDR3. The germline V and J ends were trimmed by 4 bases and 4 bases, with 14 bases remaining between them. The germline V gene has CDR1 LGHNA and CDR2 YSLEER. The CDR3 DNA sequence: TGCGCCAGCAGCCCCTTCCCGGGAGTTTACGAGCAGTACTTC. It specifies CASSPFPGVYEQYF.

The J gene is TRBJ2-5, the V gene TRBV20-1; 7 bases map to TRBD2. The V gene's germline CDR1 is DFQATT and CDR2 SNEGSKA (reference sequence). The trim removed 3 bases at V and 2 bases at J, leaving 18 bases unmatched. This CDR3 contains 18 residues. The CDR3 sequence is CSASPLHGRPPNQETQYF. For the CDR3, the DNA is TGCAGTGCTAGTCCCCTCCACGGGAGGCCCCCCAATCAAGAGACCCAGTACTTC.

The CDR3 is CAISQLDARGGEQYF. CDR3 coding DNA: TGTGCCATCAGCCAACTAGACGCCCGAGGAGGCGAGCAGTACTTC. V usage is TRBV10-3 and J usage is TRBJ2-7; tentatively, D is TRBD2 (5 bases). Per the germline V gene, CDR1 is ENHRY and CDR2 is SYGVKD. The CDR3 sequence is 15 residues long. V was cut by 6 bases and J by 6 bases, with 21 bases left in between.

This clonotype has a count of ten or more. This rearrangement joins TRBV24-1 to TRBJ2-6, with 11 positions matching TRBD1. Losses at the gene ends were 3 bases for V and 0 bases for J; bases not matched to a gene: 3. Germline V gives CDR1 KGHDR, CDR2 SFDVKD. This CDR3 has 18 residues. The CDR3 DNA reads as TGTGCCACCAGTGATACGGGACAGGGGGACTCTGGGGCCAACGTCCTGACTTTC. Translating gives CATSDTGQGDSGANVLTF.

This clonotype was observed many times. The genes are TRBV2 and TRBJ1-1; D is undetermined. Germline-derived CDR1 and CDR2 are SNHLY and FYNNEI. The CDR3 spans 13 residues. V was cut by 3 bases and J by 1 base, with 6 bases left in between. CDR3 in amino acids: CASSDRKNTEAFF. The CDR3 DNA sequence: TGTGCCAGCAGTGATCGCAAGAACACTGAAGCTTTCTTT.

There are many counts of this clonotype. This chain joins TRBV13 and TRBJ1-2; 9 nucleotides match TRBD1. The CDR3 is 17 residues long. In germline, CDR1 is PRHDT, CDR2 FYEKMQ (reference sequence). With V trimmed by 0 bases and J by 5 bases, 10 bases remained unmatched. CDR3 residues: CASSLGTGGGRGYGYTF. The CDR3 DNA is TGTGCCAGCAGCTTAGGCACAGGGGGCGGTCGGGGTTATGGCTACACCTTC. Complete variable domain (other parts from reference TRBV13 and TRBJ1-2): AAGVIQSPRHLIKEKRETATLKCYPIPRHDTVYWYQQGPGQDPQFLISFYEKMQSDKGSIPDRFSAQQFSDYHSELNMSSLELGDSALYFCASSLGTGGGRGYGYTFGSGTRLTVV.

This clonotype was counted between two and nine times. J is TRBJ2-3 and V is TRBV11-1; 11 bases are a match to TRBD2. CDR1 SGHAT and CDR2 FQDESV come from the germline V gene (reference sequence). The CDR3 length is 16 residues. The V segment lost 6 bases and the J segment 4 bases; nucleotides outside the gene matches: 9. This CDR3 is CASRGAGTSGSDTQYF. The CDR3 DNA is TGTGCCAGCAGGGGGGCCGGGACTAGCGGCTCAGATACGCAGTATTTT.

The chain employs TRBV20-1 and TRBJ1-6; 8 bases align to TRBD1. The CDR3 sequence is 14 residues long. From germline, CDR1 is DFQATT and CDR2 SNEGSKA (reference sequence). Trimming took 6 bases from V and 5 from J; bases not matched to a gene: 6. The CDR3 loop is CSASRTGNNSPLHF. The DNA for the CDR3 is TGCAGTGCCTCCCGGACAGGGAATAATTCACCCCTCCACTTT.

The rearrangement uses TRBV27 and TRBJ2-7; D ambiguous. The CDR3 spans 13 residues. Trimming left V 4 bases short and J 6 bases short, with 13 bases between. CDR1 MNHEY and CDR2 SMNVEV come from the germline V gene (reference sequence). The CDR3 protein is CASSWGRLAEQYF. CDR3 in DNA: TGTGCCAGCAGTTGGGGTAGGCTGGCCGAGCAGTACTTC.